The 2 T cell receptor beta chains below were found in one sample sequenced in a study of OX40 agonist ivuxolimab in advanced cancers. Repertoires were generated with immunoSEQ multiplex PCR, while TCRdb's copy carries only in-frame clones and drops some. The repertoire holds 13,000 to 15,000 clones, with about 90% as singletons. This sample comprised CD4+ or CD8+ T cells sorted from blood, obtained in a trial of the OX40 agonist ivuxolimab. The receptors were gathered from an adult with an advanced solid tumor such as melanoma, head and neck, liver or kidney cancer.

The J gene is TRBJ2-7, the V gene TRBV7-9; D is undetermined. The CDR3 extends over 13 amino acids. Germline CDR1 is SEHNR and CDR2 is FQNEAQ (reference sequence). With 4 bases removed from V and 3 bases from J, the gap between germline ends came to 10 bases. CDR3 DNA: TGTGCCAGCAGCTCAGCCCTCTTCTACGAGCAGTACTTC. It specifies CASSSALFYEQYF.

The chain joins TRBV2 to TRBJ1-4; TRBD1 matches 7 bases. This CDR3 region has 14 residues. Germline V CDR1 and CDR2: SNHLY, FYNNEI. The V segment lost 6 bases and the J segment 4 bases; nucleotides outside the gene matches: 5. In nucleotides, the CDR3 is TGTGCCAGCAGCCGGGACAGCCTTAATGAAAAACTGTTTTTT. As protein: CASSRDSLNEKLFF.